The clone carrying this T cell receptor (beta chain) has just a few counts. Its antigen is as yet unknown. TCRdb processed the RT-PCR reads anew with MiXCR; each CDR3 protein has one entry. Of hundreds of thousands of distinct CDR3 sequences in the sample, about 15% are singletons; the top ten hold 6.5% to 8.5%. The sample is drawn from a study of response to subunit inactivated influenza vaccine. Whole-study results and caveats: Authors suggested that a seasonal influenza vaccination recruits few new T cells each time.

There are 17 residues in the CDR3. The germline CDR1 and CDR2 sequences are MNHNS and SASEGT. Germline trimming cut 0 bases from V and 0 bases from J; bases unmatched to any gene: 6. The clonotype originates from a man between 50 and 59 years old who received an inactivated influenza vaccine. Specimen: PBMCs from blood, collected less than 15 days before vaccination. The rearrangement uses TRBV6-1 and TRBJ2-3; the match to TRBD2 covers 7 bases. CDR3 sequence: CASSEAGLGTSTDTQYF. DNA for the CDR3: TGTGCCAGCAGTGAAGCAGGACTAGGAACTAGCACAGATACGCAGTATTTT.